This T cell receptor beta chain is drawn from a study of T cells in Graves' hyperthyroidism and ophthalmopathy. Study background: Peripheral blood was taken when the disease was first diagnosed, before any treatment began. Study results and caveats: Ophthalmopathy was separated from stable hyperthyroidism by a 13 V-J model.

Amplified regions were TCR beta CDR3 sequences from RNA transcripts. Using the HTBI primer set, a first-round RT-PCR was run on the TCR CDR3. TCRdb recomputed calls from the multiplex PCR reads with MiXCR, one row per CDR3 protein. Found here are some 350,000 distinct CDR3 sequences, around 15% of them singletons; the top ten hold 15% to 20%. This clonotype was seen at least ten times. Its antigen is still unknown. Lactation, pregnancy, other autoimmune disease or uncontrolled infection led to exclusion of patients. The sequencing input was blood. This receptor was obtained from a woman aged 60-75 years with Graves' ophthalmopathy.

The CDR3 bases are TGCAGTGCTAGACCAGGACAGGGAGGAGAGACCCAGTACTTC. This codes for CSARPGQGGETQYF. The chain recombines TRBV20-1 with TRBJ2-5; 8 bases fit TRBD1. The germline gives CDR1 DFQATT, CDR2 SNEGSKA (reference sequence). The CDR3 runs to 14 residues. The V segment lost 2 bases and the J segment 4 bases; nucleotides outside the gene matches: 6.